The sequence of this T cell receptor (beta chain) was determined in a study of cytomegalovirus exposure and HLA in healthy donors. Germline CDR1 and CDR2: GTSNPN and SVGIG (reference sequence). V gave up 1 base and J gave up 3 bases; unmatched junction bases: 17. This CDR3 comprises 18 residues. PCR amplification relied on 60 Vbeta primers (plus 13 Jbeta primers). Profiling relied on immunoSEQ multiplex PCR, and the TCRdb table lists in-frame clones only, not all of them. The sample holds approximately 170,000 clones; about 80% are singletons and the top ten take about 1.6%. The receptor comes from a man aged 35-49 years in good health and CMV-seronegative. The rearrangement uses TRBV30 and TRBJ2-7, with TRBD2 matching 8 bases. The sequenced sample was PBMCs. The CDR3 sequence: CAWSGRGSGSRLRYEQYF. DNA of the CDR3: TGTGCCTGGAGTGGAAGGGGAAGCGGGAGTCGGCTCCGCTACGAGCAGTACTTC.